This is a list of T cell receptor beta chains from one sample in a study of cytomegalovirus exposure and HLA in healthy donors. Here immunoSEQ multiplex PCR was the method, and the copy in TCRdb shows in-frame clones only, minus some. Counted here are 130,000 to 150,000 clones, 75% to 80% occurring once; the ten biggest clones make up 1.7%. Material: PBMCs. These receptors all come from a woman aged 25 to 39 in good health and CMV-seronegative. The CDR3 runs from the conserved cysteine through the conserved F or W. The D gene is left open where the match is weak. Expanded clones get a size class; other rows say once, few or many, or leave the size out.

D gene: -
J gene: TRBJ1-5
clone size: -
V gene: TRBV27
CDR3 DNA: TGTGCCAGCTCCACAGGATATAGCAATCAGCCCCAGCATTTT
CDR3 protein: CASSTGYSNQPQHF

D gene: TRBD2
J gene: TRBJ2-2
clone size: -
V gene: TRBV13
CDR3 DNA: TGTGCCAGCAGCTTAGGCTCTAATGTAATCACTAGCGGGGAGAACACCGGGGAGCTGTTTTTT
CDR3 protein: CASSLGSNVITSGENTGELFF

D gene: -
J gene: TRBJ2-7
clone size: -
V gene: TRBV7-2
CDR3 DNA: TGTGCCAGCAGCCCCCTGGGCCCCAACGAGCAGTACTTC
CDR3 protein: CASSPLGPNEQYF

D gene: TRBD2
J gene: TRBJ2-3
clone size: -
V gene: TRBV5-1
CDR3 DNA: TGCGCCAGCAGCAGCGGGGGGACAGATACGCAGTATTTT
CDR3 protein: CASSSGGTDTQYF

D gene: -
J gene: TRBJ1-6
clone size: once
V gene: TRBV7-9
CDR3 DNA: TGTGCCAGCAGCGCAACAGGGAGCTCCTATAATTCACCCCTCCACTTT
CDR3 protein: CASSATGSSYNSPLHF

D gene: -
J gene: TRBJ1-1
clone size: -
V gene: TRBV5-1
CDR3 DNA: TGCGCCAGCAGCTTGGACTGGCAGGGGAAGAACACTGAAGCTTTCTTT
CDR3 protein: CASSLDWQGKNTEAFF

D gene: TRBD1
J gene: TRBJ2-7
clone size: -
V gene: TRBV6-5
CDR3 DNA: TGTGCCAGCAGATCGACAGGGGGATCCTACGAGCAGTACTTC
CDR3 protein: CASRSTGGSYEQYF

D gene: -
J gene: TRBJ2-1
clone size: -
V gene: TRBV7-3
CDR3 DNA: TGTGCCAGCAGCTCACGGGGGTTGGGGGGATCCTACAATGAGCAGTTCTTC
CDR3 protein: CASSSRGLGGSYNEQFF

D gene: TRBD2
J gene: TRBJ2-7
clone size: -
V gene: TRBV2
CDR3 DNA: TGTGCCAGCAGCCTCGGGGGACTAGCCGCCGAGCAGTACTTC
CDR3 protein: CASSLGGLAAEQYF

D gene: -
J gene: TRBJ2-7
clone size: -
V gene: TRBV30
CDR3 DNA: TGTGCCTGGAGTGTACGGGGACCTGGTGCCAGGGGGGTACACGAGCAGTACTTC
CDR3 protein: CAWSVRGPGARGVHEQYF

D gene: -
J gene: TRBJ1-2
clone size: -
V gene: TRBV4-2
CDR3 DNA: TGTGCCAGCAGCCAAGCAACCGTCAGGGATAATGGCTACACCTTC
CDR3 protein: CASSQATVRDNGYTF

D gene: -
J gene: TRBJ1-6
clone size: few
V gene: TRBV27
CDR3 DNA: TGTGCCAGCAGTTTATTGGGGGGGAGTAATTCACCCCTCCACTTT
CDR3 protein: CASSLLGGSNSPLHF